What follows describes a single T cell receptor beta chain. Germline V gene sequence: CDR1 SEHNR, CDR2 FQNEAQ (reference sequence). This CDR3 has 15 residues. V lost 5 bases and J lost 5, with 18 bases in between. This record belongs to a study of beta chain features in type 1 diabetes. Study-wide context: All samples yielded roughly 110 million examined sorted cells.

What was sequenced were expressed TCRB transcripts, since all of the isolated RNA had been reverse transcribed. This table comes from immunoSEQ multiplex PCR, and its TCRdb copy is limited to in-frame clones, with some not included. The sample lists about 260,000 clones; under 70% were seen once. This receptor was obtained from a man younger than 45 in good health. Sequencing used naive CD4+ T cells from blood. The chain couples TRBV7-9 to TRBJ2-5, with D possibly called TRBD1 or TRBD2 (6 bases each). CDR3 in DNA: TGTGCCAGCAGCACTGCAAGGGGGGTACTGGAGACCCAGTACTTC. As protein: CASSTARGVLETQYF.